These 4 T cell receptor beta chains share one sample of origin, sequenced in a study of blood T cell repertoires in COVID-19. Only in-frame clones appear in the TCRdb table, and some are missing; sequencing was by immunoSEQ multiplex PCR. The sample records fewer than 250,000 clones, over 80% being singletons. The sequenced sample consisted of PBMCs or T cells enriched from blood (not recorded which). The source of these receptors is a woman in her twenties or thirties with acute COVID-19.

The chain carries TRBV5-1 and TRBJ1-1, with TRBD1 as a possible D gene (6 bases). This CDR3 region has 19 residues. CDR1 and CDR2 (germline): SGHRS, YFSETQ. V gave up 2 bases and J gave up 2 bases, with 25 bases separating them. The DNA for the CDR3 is TGCGCCAGCAGCTTCGTTGGTTATAGTGCGGCCAGGGGCAACACTGAAGCTTTCTTT. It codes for CASSFVGYSAARGNTEAFF.

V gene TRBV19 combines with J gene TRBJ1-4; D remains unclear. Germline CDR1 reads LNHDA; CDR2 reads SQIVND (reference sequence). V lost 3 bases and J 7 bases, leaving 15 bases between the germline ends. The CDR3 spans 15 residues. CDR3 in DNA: TGTGCCAGTAGTATCGAAGGGAGGTGGGGTGAAAAACTGTTTTTT. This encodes CASSIEGRWGEKLFF.

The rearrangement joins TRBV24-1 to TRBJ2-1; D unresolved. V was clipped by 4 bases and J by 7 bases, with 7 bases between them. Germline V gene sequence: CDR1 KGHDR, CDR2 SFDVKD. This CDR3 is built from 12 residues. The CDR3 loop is CATSERSNEQFF. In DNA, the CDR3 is TGTGCCACCAGTGAAAGGAGTAATGAGCAGTTCTTC.

This CDR3 is CASSLDGGRSYEQYF. The CDR3 DNA reads TGTGCCAGCAGCTTAGATGGCGGGAGGTCCTACGAGCAGTACTTC. J is TRBJ2-7 and V is TRBV7-2; TRBD2 agrees at 8 bases. The junction had 3 bases not matched to a gene; V was cut back by 1 base and J by 1 base. The CDR3 runs 15 residues. Germline CDR1 reads SGHTA; CDR2 reads FQGNSA.